This TCR beta chain stems from a study of shared clonotypes between healthy human individuals. Looked up from germline, CDR1 is MDHEN and CDR2 is SYDVKM. This CDR3 contains 15 residues. V was clipped by 7 bases and J by 0 bases; unmatched bases: 4. This clone was counted a single time. The antigen is unknown. Splitting of CD4+ cells produced CD45RA+ naive and CD45RA-negative memory subsets. Measured with immunoSEQ multiplex PCR; TCRdb has only the in-frame clones, and not every one. This table holds some 2,000,000 clones, about 95% found once. Findings of the study overall: It was observed that roughly 4.8% of naive CD4 clonotypes were shared across several donors.

The chain combines TRBV28 with TRBJ2-2, with 8 bases fitting TRBD2. Sequencing was done on a sample of naive CD4+ T cells sorted from blood. Indicated subset: CD45RA+ positively selected. This TCR derives from a man between 18 and 29 years old in good health. CDR3 in amino acids: CASTSGPTNTGELFF. CDR3 DNA sequence: TGTGCCAGCACTAGCGGGCCTACGAACACCGGGGAGCTGTTTTTT.